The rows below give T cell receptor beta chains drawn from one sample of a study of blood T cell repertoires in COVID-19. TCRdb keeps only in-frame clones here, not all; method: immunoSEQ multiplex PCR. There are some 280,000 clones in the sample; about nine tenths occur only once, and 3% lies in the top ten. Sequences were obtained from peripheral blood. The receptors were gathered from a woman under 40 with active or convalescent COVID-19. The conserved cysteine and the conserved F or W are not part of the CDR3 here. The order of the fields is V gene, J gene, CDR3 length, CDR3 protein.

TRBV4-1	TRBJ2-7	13	ASSQGLAVSYEQY
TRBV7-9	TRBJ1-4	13	ASSLDLRGHEKLF
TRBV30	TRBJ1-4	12	AWRTQGVNEKLF
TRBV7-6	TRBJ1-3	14	ASSTRRGISGNTIY
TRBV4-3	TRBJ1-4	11	ARPRGGAEKLF
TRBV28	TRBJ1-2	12	ASSLLLGPYGYT
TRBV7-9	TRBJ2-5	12	ASSQLGDIETQY
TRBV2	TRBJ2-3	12	ASSEGFKTDTQY
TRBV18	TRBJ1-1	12	ASSPQGIGTEAF
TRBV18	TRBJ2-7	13	ASSPFSPRGNEQY
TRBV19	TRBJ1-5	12	ASSIKGGNQPQH
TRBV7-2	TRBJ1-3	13	ASSPSGASGNTIY
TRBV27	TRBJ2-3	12	ASSFGGRTDTQY
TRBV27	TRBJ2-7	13	ASSLSSGGTYEQY
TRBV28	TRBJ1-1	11	ASSSETNTEAF
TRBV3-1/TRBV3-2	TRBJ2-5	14	ASSQSQGGGGETQY